This entry concerns a single TCR beta chain. The target antigen is unknown. The sample belongs to a study of CD4 T cells in relation to SARS-CoV-2 and coronaviruses. Findings and caveats of the study: Roughly 65% of donors had memory CD4+ clonotypes crossrecognizing SARS-CoV-2 and common cold coronavirus spike.

Naive and memory CD4+ T cells were separated from cryopreserved PBMCs. This CDR3 has 15 amino acids. Germline loops: CDR1 MNHEY, CDR2 SVGAGI. V was pared by 7 bases and J by 0 bases, with 16 bases between. Naive and memory CD4+ T cell DNA was deep-sequenced without culture. The method was immunoSEQ multiplex PCR; TCRdb's version includes in-frame clones alone and lacks a portion of them. This sample has around 35,000 clones, with approximately 85% found just once. The gene calls are TRBV6-5 and TRBJ2-7, with a weak D call TRBD2 (6 bases). Sequencing input: memory CD4+ T cells from PBMCs. The source of this sequence is an adult with COVID-19. DNA for the CDR3: TGTGCCAGCATTTCGGATACCGGGAGCTCCTACGAGCAGTACTTC. It yields the protein CASISDTGSSYEQYF.